The clone carrying this TCR beta chain was recorded many times. Antigen specificity is unknown. Trimming shortened V by 7 bases and J by 7 bases, and 19 bases separated the two germline ends. This CDR3 is 14 amino acids long. The TCR cDNA carried a universal primer site and UMIs from 5'RACE template switching. One entry per CDR3 protein results from TCRdb running MiXCR on the 5' RACE reads. The sample has about 300,000 distinct CDR3 sequences; 3% to 4.5% are singletons. This entry comes from a study of T cells after yellow fever vaccination. General study findings and limits: The secondary T-cell response peaked on day 5, not day 15, but was weaker.

This TCR was recovered from a man between 18 and 29 years old who received the YFV17D yellow fever vaccine. Here the sequenced sample was PBMCs, taken 5 days after the yellow fever booster vaccination. The chain employs TRBV12-3 or TRBV12-4 and TRBJ1-1, with D tentatively TRBD1 (6 bases). CDR3 bases: TGTGCCAGCACCCTTCAACAGGGTGTAGGTGAAGCTTTCTTT. It translates to CASTLQQGVGEAFF.